These 4 T cell receptor beta chains share one sample of origin, sequenced in a study of blood T cell repertoires in COVID-19. Some clones are missing from TCRdb's copy, which holds only in-frame ones; the method was immunoSEQ multiplex PCR. Of 200,000 to 250,000 clones in the sample, around 84% were seen once. Source material: PBMCs or T cells enriched from blood (not recorded which). The origin of the receptors is a woman between 40 and 55 years old who had recovered from COVID-19.

In this sample, this clone turned up once. The V gene is TRBV18, the J gene TRBJ2-1; TRBD2 agrees at 13 bases. The CDR3 consists of 16 residues. V dropped 3 bases and J dropped 5; count of bases not matched to a gene: 4. Germline CDR1 KGHSH, CDR2 LQKENI. CDR3 in DNA: TGTGCCAGCTCACCCGTAGGACTAGCGGGAGACAATGAGCAGTTCTTC. This translates into CASSPVGLAGDNEQFF.

The chain joins TRBV27 to TRBJ2-1; 7 bases fit TRBD2. Germline values: CDR1 MNHEY, CDR2 SMNVEV (reference sequence). The CDR3 extends over 15 amino acids. With V trimmed by 2 bases and J by 16 bases, 17 bases remained unmatched. CDR3 amino acids: CASSLVAASGGRAFF. CDR3 nucleotides: TGTGCCAGCAGTTTAGTTGCGGCTAGCGGAGGGAGGGCCTTCTTC.

The CDR3 DNA reads as TGTGCCAGCAGTTTTATCGACTCAAATTTCCACGAGCAGTACTTC. This sequence encodes CASSFIDSNFHEQYF. The chain employs TRBV5-4 and TRBJ2-7; D call uncertain. Germline V gene sequence: CDR1 SGHNT, CDR2 YYREEE (reference sequence). This CDR3 spans 15 amino acids. V lost 5 bases, J lost 5 bases, and 20 bases lay in between.

V is TRBV7-9 and J is TRBJ2-1, with 11 bases matching TRBD2. V lost 3 bases, J lost 4 bases, and 8 bases stayed unmatched. The CDR3 totals 17 residues. The V gene's germline CDR1 is SEHNR and CDR2 FQNEAQ (reference sequence). CDR3 coding DNA: TGTGCCAGCAGCTTCGTCCTAGCGGGAGGCACATACAATGAGCAGTTCTTC. Translation: CASSFVLAGGTYNEQFF.